This TCR beta chain came from a study of T cell responses to AZD1222 COVID-19 vaccine. Findings and caveats of the study: White British ancestry dominated among donors, who included more females, and clonal diversity was possibly underestimated. The repertoires were collected only after the peak T cell response.

Remarks on this clone: Its specificity is unknown.

V gave up 1 base and J gave up 0 bases, with 6 bases separating them. Germline V gene data show CDR1 as SGHTA and CDR2 as FQGNSA. CDR3 length equals 15 residues. Method: immunoSEQ multiplex PCR; TCRdb's copy keeps in-frame clones and lacks some. The sample consists of 95,000 to 110,000 clones, around 89% of them appearing once. The chain recombines TRBV7-2 with TRBJ2-2; D remains ambiguous. The sequence was collected from an adult in good health. The source material was peripheral blood, sampled on day 0 of AZD1222 vaccination. In nucleotides, the CDR3 is TGTGCCAGCAGCTTAGGACAATCGAACACCGGGGAGCTGTTTTTT. Translated, it gives CASSLGQSNTGELFF.